Listed here are 28 T cell receptor beta chains from one sample, sequenced in a study of T cell changes during pregnancy in multiple sclerosis. The protocol was immunoSEQ multiplex PCR, while the TCRdb copy is restricted to in-frame clones and leaves out a portion. The table records around 43,000 clones, approximately 89% of them present only once. The specimen was CD4+ T cells from peripheral blood mononuclear cells, collected in the first trimester of pregnancy. The receptors originated from a female donor with multiple sclerosis, enrolled in a pregnancy study.

The chain joins TRBV18 to TRBJ1-4, with 10 nucleotides matching TRBD1. After removal of 6 bases from V and 7 bases from J, the junction contained 5 bases not matched to a gene. CDR3 length: 14 residues. The germline V gene has CDR1 KGHSH and CDR2 LQKENI. The CDR3 loop is CASSRDRGGEKLFF. CDR3 nucleotides: TGTGCCAGCTCCCGGGACAGGGGAGGTGAAAAACTGTTTTTT.

This sequence joins TRBV5-1 and TRBJ2-2; a possible D gene is TRBD1 (5 bases). The CDR3 is 16 amino acids. Germline-derived CDR1 and CDR2 are SGHRS and YFSETQ. V lost 0 bases and J lost 5, with 14 bases in between. CDR3 region: CASSLEVGQVTGELFF. The DNA for the CDR3 is TGCGCCAGCAGCTTGGAGGTGGGGCAGGTTACCGGGGAGCTGTTTTTT.

The chain uses TRBV5-4 and TRBJ1-1, with a tentative D call TRBD1 (6 bases). CDR1 SGHNT and CDR2 YYREEE come from the germline V gene (reference sequence). V gave up 4 bases and J gave up 0 bases, with 16 bases separating them. The CDR3 is made up of 16 amino acids. The CDR3 loop is CASSQRRGPMNTEAFF. The CDR3 nucleotides are TGTGCCAGCAGCCAACGCAGGGGCCCCATGAACACTGAAGCTTTCTTT.

This clone came up a few times. The J gene is TRBJ2-3, the V gene TRBV6-5, with 7 nucleotides matching TRBD2. The CDR3 is 15 residues long. CDR1 MNHEY and CDR2 SVGAGI come from the germline V gene. V trimming: 5 bases; J trimming: 2 bases; junction bases outside the gene matches: 7. CDR3 coding DNA: TGTGCCAGCAGTCCCTGGGGGGGAATCACAGATACGCAGTATTTT. Its protein is CASSPWGGITDTQYF.

The chain is built from TRBV5-4 and TRBJ1-1; TRBD1 agrees at 8 bases. This CDR3 comprises 14 residues. The germline V gene encodes CDR1 SGHNT and CDR2 YYREEE (reference sequence). The ends lost 5 bases at V and 4 bases at J; junction bases unmatched: 7. The CDR3 region is CASRPGQVATEAFF. As DNA, the CDR3 is TGTGCCAGCAGACCGGGACAGGTGGCCACTGAAGCTTTCTTT.

The V gene is TRBV18, the J gene TRBJ1-6, with D possibly matching TRBD1 (5 bases). CDR3 length: 14 residues. Trimming removed 8 bases from V and 5 bases from J, with 13 bases in between. Germline CDR1 and CDR2: KGHSH and LQKENI. The CDR3 region is CASRRTSDNSPLHF. The CDR3 DNA is TGTGCCAGCCGCCGGACATCAGATAATTCACCCCTCCACTTT.

J is TRBJ1-5 and V is TRBV28, with 7 bases identical to TRBD1. V lost 7 bases and J lost 12; bases outside the gene matches: 6. This CDR3 has 11 amino acids. Germline V lookup: CDR1 MDHEN, CDR2 SYDVKM. This CDR3 is CASTRGQYQHF. The CDR3 DNA sequence: TGTGCCAGCACCCGGGGACAGTACCAGCATTTT.

The gene calls are TRBV19 and TRBJ2-5, with 11 bases fitting TRBD1. V shed 6 bases and J 4 bases; nucleotides not matched to a gene: 4. Germline V gene sequence: CDR1 LNHDA, CDR2 SQIVND (reference sequence). This CDR3 has 14 amino acids. The CDR3 loop reads CASSRTGGAETQYF. The CDR3 DNA reads TGTGCCAGTAGCCGGACAGGGGGCGCAGAGACCCAGTACTTC.

The rearrangement uses TRBV28 and TRBJ1-5; 8 bases align to TRBD1. Germline V gene sequence: CDR1 MDHEN, CDR2 SYDVKM. The CDR3 spans 14 residues. Unmatched junction bases numbered 8, after V lost 7 bases and J lost 6 bases. The CDR3 here is CASIDRGSGQPQHF. CDR3 sequence (DNA): TGTGCCAGCATAGACAGGGGTTCTGGTCAGCCCCAGCATTTT.

The chain has TRBV5-1 and TRBJ1-4; D call uncertain. The V gene lost 3 bases and the J gene lost 4 bases, with 7 bases spanning the gap. CDR1 is SGHRS, CDR2 YFSETQ, per germline. The CDR3 extends over 13 amino acids. CDR3 region: CASSSLINEKLFF. In nucleotides, the CDR3 is TGCGCCAGCAGCTCCCTTATTAATGAAAAACTGTTTTTT.

CDR3 in DNA: TGTGCCATCAGTGATCGGCAGGGGTTGAACACTGAAGCTTTCTTT. This translates into CAISDRQGLNTEAFF. The chain uses TRBV10-3 and TRBJ1-1; tentative D call: TRBD1 (6 bases). Trimming pared 3 bases from V and 0 bases from J, leaving 11 bases between. CDR1 is ENHRY and CDR2 is SYGVKD in the germline V gene. The CDR3 is made up of 15 amino acids.

The chain is built from TRBV19 and TRBJ2-2; perhaps TRBD1 as D (6 bases). The CDR3 is 15 amino acids. Per the germline V gene, CDR1 is LNHDA and CDR2 is SQIVND (reference sequence). The V and J ends lost 5 bases and 6 bases respectively, with 16 bases between them. The CDR3 spells CASSPQGWGAGELFF. As DNA, the CDR3 is TGTGCCAGTAGTCCACAGGGCTGGGGAGCCGGGGAGCTGTTTTTT.

The chain has TRBV2 and TRBJ1-4; D is uncertain. Trimming left V 4 bases short and J 8 bases short, with 11 bases between. This CDR3 is built from 13 residues. CDR1 SNHLY and CDR2 FYNNEI come from the germline V gene. The CDR3 DNA reads as TGTGCCAGCAGTGTGGACTCCCAAGAAAAACTGTTTTTT. It codes for CASSVDSQEKLFF.

The genes are TRBV7-9 and TRBJ1-2; D not resolved. The CDR3 runs 14 residues. V lost 3 bases, J lost 4 bases, and 12 bases lay in between. The germline gives CDR1 SEHNR, CDR2 FQNEAQ (reference sequence). CDR3 in DNA: TGTGCCAGCAGCTTCTTTGCGGCCGTCTATGGCTACACCTTC. Translation gives CASSFFAAVYGYTF.

The rearrangement links TRBV7-2 to TRBJ1-2; TRBD1 aligns across 7 bases. CDR1 and CDR2 (germline): SGHTA, FQGNSA. V lost 5 bases to trimming and J lost 6 bases; unmatched junction nucleotides: 3. This CDR3 contains 12 residues. CDR3 nucleotide sequence: TGTGCCAGCAGCGTCAGGGGGAATGGCTACACCTTC. This sequence encodes CASSVRGNGYTF.

This chain uses TRBV5-1 with TRBJ2-1; a possible D gene is TRBD2 (5 bases). The ends were cut back, 5 bases at V and 5 bases at J, with 14 bases in the middle. Per germline, CDR1 SGHRS and CDR2 YFSETQ. This CDR3 is 14 amino acids long. The CDR3 spells CASRTSGPNNEQFF. The CDR3 DNA sequence: TGCGCCAGCAGAACAAGCGGACCTAACAATGAGCAGTTCTTC.

The chain combines TRBV28 with TRBJ2-1; tentative D call: TRBD2 (5 bases). Trimming shortened V by 2 bases and J by 2 bases, and 7 bases separated the two germline ends. CDR3 size: 14 residues. CDR1 and CDR2 (germline): MDHEN, SYDVKM. The CDR3 DNA follows: TGTGCCAGCAGTTTACCCGGGGCCTACAATGAGCAGTTCTTC. This translates into CASSLPGAYNEQFF. Full variable domain (missing parts from reference TRBV28 and TRBJ2-1): DVKVTQSSRYLVKRTGEKVFLECVQDMDHENMFWYRQDPGLGLRLIYFSYDVKMKEKGDIPEGYSVSREKKERFSLILESASTNQTSMYLCASSLPGAYNEQFFGPGTRLTVL.

The chain couples TRBV5-4 to TRBJ2-5, with D perhaps matching TRBD1 (6 bases). This CDR3 contains 13 residues. Per the germline V gene, CDR1 is SGHNT and CDR2 is YYREEE (reference sequence). V was clipped by 0 bases and J by 4 bases, with 7 bases between them. The CDR3 sequence: CASSLAGAETQYF. DNA for the CDR3: TGTGCCAGCAGCTTGGCAGGGGCAGAGACCCAGTACTTC.

In its sample, this clone was seen once. The V call is TRBV19, the J call TRBJ1-5; D is perhaps TRBD1 (6 bases). The germline gives CDR1 LNHDA, CDR2 SQIVND (reference sequence). This CDR3 spans 16 amino acids. The V end lost 5 bases, the J end lost 4 bases, and 18 bases lay between the germline ends. CDR3 bases: TGTGCCAGTAGTGCGAATCAGGGGACGGGGAATCAGCCCCAGCATTTT. This translates into CASSANQGTGNQPQHF.

This clone was found a few times. This chain links TRBV11-2 with TRBJ2-3; TRBD2 aligns across 7 bases. CDR1 is SGHAT and CDR2 is FQNNGV in the germline V gene. This CDR3 spans 14 amino acids. V was pared by 1 base and J by 4 bases, with 2 bases of the junction left unmatched. The DNA for the CDR3 is TGTGCCAGCAGCTTAGGCGGGAGTGCAGATACGCAGTATTTT. It translates to CASSLGGSADTQYF.

This chain links TRBV7-9 with TRBJ1-2; weak D call: TRBD1 (5 bases). Between the trimmed V and J ends, which lost 5 bases and 7 bases, there was a span of 11 bases. The CDR3 is 12 amino acids. CDR1 is SEHNR and CDR2 is FQNEAQ in the germline V gene (reference sequence). CDR3 in DNA: TGTGCCAGCAGCGATCAGGGAGGTGGCTACACCTTC. Protein: CASSDQGGGYTF.

This clone was detected only once. The V call is TRBV30, the J call TRBJ2-3; possibly TRBD1 for D (6 bases). Germline lookup yields CDR1 GTSNPN and CDR2 SVGIG (reference sequence). This CDR3 has 15 residues. With 0 bases removed from V and 5 bases from J, the gap between germline ends came to 15 bases. This CDR3 reads CAWSVSLLGGDTQYF. DNA for the CDR3: TGTGCCTGGAGTGTATCCCTCCTAGGGGGAGATACGCAGTATTTT.

The chain couples TRBV30 to TRBJ2-6, with 10 bases lining up with TRBD1. Germline CDR1 GTSNPN, CDR2 SVGIG (reference sequence). This CDR3 spans 16 amino acids. J was trimmed by 2 bases and V by 5 bases; bases with no gene match: 6. Written as DNA, the CDR3 is TGTGCCTGGCGACAGGGGGCCTCGACTGGGGCCAACGTCCTGACTTTC. Protein: CAWRQGASTGANVLTF.

This clone was seen once. The chain couples TRBV25-1 to TRBJ2-5; D not certain. Per germline, CDR1 MGHDK and CDR2 SYGVNS. CDR3 length: 14 amino acids. Trimming removed 3 bases at V and 1 base at J, with 9 bases between. The CDR3 here is CASSDVRTQETQYF. CDR3 sequence (DNA): TGTGCCAGCAGTGATGTTAGAACCCAAGAGACCCAGTACTTC. The full variable domain, completed using reference TRBV25-1 and TRBJ2-5, is EADIYQTPRYLVIGTGKKITLECSQTMGHDKMYWYQQDPGMELHLIHYSYGVNSTEKGDLSSESTVSRIRTEHFPLTLESARPSHTSQYLCASSDVRTQETQYFGPGTRLLVL.

The rearrangement joins TRBV28 to TRBJ1-2; 7 nucleotides match TRBD1. Germline values: CDR1 MDHEN, CDR2 SYDVKM. The CDR3 length is 13 residues. V shed 2 bases, J shed 7 bases, and the junction held 4 bases outside the gene matches. CDR3 sequence reads: CASSLGQGGGYTF. CDR3 nucleotide sequence: TGTGCCAGCAGTTTAGGGCAGGGGGGTGGCTACACCTTC.

V is TRBV5-1 and J is TRBJ2-5; 12 bases agree with TRBD2. Germline-derived CDR1 and CDR2 are SGHRS and YFSETQ. V lost 4 bases to trimming and J lost 3 bases; unmatched junction nucleotides: 4. This CDR3 has 15 amino acids. The CDR3 nucleotides read TGCGCCAGCAGCCCGACTAGCGGGAGTGAAGAGACCCAGTACTTC. Its translation is CASSPTSGSEETQYF.

This clone was seen only a few times. The CDR3 sequence is CSVQEGDTEAFF. In DNA form, the CDR3 reads TGCAGCGTCCAAGAGGGTGACACTGAAGCTTTCTTT. The chain joins TRBV29-1 to TRBJ1-1; no reliable D call. Germline V lookup: CDR1 SQVTM, CDR2 ANQGSEA. V lost 6 bases and J lost 3, with 11 bases in between. The CDR3 is made up of 12 amino acids. Complete variable domain (other parts from reference TRBV29-1 and TRBJ1-1): SAVISQKPSRDICQRGTSLTIQCQVDSQVTMMFWYRQQPGQSLTLIATANQGSEATYESGFVIDKFPISRPNLTFSTLTVSNMSPEDSSIYLCSVQEGDTEAFFGQGTRLTVV.

This sequence joins TRBV6-5 and TRBJ2-1; 8 nucleotides line up with TRBD2. The germline V gene has CDR1 MNHEY and CDR2 SVGAGI. The J segment lost 8 bases and the V segment lost 0 bases, leaving 3 bases of the junction unmatched. The CDR3 has 14 amino acids. CDR3 in amino acids: CASSYSGTRDEQFF. CDR3 DNA sequence: TGTGCCAGCAGTTACTCGGGGACTAGGGATGAGCAGTTCTTC.